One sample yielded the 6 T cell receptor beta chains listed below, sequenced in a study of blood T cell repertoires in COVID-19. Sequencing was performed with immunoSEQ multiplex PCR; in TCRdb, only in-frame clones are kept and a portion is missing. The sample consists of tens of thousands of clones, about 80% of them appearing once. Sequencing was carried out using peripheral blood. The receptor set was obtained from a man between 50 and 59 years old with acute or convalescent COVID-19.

CDR3 nucleotide sequence: TGTGCCAGCAGCCCTACTAGCGGGAGTCCACAGCAGTACTTC. It encodes CASSPTSGSPQQYF. The chain combines TRBV7-2 with TRBJ2-7; 11 bases map to TRBD2. This CDR3 region has 14 residues. CDR1 is SGHTA and CDR2 is FQGNSA in the germline V gene. V dropped 5 bases and J dropped 8; count of bases not matched to a gene: 8.

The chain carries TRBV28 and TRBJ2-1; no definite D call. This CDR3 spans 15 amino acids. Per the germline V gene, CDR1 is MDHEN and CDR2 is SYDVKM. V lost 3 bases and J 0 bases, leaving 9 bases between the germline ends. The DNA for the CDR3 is TGTGCCAGCAGTTTTAGAGTAAGCTCCTACAATGAGCAGTTCTTC. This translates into CASSFRVSSYNEQFF.

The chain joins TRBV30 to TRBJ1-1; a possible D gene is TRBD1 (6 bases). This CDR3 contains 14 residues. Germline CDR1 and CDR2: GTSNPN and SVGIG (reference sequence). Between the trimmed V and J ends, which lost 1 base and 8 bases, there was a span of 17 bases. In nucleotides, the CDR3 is TGTGCCTGGAGTGGACAGGCCATAGTGGGAGAAGCTTTCTTT. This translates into CAWSGQAIVGEAFF.

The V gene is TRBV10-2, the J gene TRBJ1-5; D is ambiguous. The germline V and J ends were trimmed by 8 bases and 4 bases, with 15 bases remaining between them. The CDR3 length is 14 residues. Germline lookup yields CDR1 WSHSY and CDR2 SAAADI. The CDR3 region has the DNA TGCGCCAGCTCCCCGAGTGGGCGAAATCAGCCCCAGCATTTT. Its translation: CASSPSGRNQPQHF.

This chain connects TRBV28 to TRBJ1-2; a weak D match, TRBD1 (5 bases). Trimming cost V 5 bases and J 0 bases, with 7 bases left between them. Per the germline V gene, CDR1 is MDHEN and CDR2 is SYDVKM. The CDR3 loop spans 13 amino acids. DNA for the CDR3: TGTGCCAGCAGTCGACAGTCTAACTATGGCTACACCTTC. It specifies CASSRQSNYGYTF.

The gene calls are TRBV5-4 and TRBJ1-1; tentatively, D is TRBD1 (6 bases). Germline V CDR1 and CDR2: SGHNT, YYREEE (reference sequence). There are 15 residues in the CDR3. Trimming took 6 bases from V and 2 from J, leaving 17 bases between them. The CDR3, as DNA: TGTGCCAGCACCTCCTCGCAGGGGCGAAACACTGAAGCTTTCTTT. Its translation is CASTSSQGRNTEAFF.